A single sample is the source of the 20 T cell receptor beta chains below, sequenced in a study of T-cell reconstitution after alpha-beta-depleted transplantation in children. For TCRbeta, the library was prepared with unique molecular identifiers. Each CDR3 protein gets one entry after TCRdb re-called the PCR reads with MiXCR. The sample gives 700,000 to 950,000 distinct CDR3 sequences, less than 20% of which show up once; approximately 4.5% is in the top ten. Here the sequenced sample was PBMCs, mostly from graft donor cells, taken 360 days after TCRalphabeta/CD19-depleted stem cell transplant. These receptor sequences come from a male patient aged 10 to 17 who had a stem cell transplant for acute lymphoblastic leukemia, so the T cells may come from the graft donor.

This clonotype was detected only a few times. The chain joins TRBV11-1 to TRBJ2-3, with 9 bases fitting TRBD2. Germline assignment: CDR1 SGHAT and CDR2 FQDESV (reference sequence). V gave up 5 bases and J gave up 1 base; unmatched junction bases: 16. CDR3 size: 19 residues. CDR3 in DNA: TGTGCCAGCAGCCCCCTCTCGGGGACTAGCCCTCTCGGCACAGATACGCAGTATTTT. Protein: CASSPLSGTSPLGTDTQYF.

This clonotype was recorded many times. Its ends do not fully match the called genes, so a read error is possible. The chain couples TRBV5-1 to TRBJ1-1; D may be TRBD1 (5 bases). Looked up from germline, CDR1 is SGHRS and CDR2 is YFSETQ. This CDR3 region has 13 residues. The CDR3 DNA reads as TGTGCCAGCAGCTTCGGACAGAACACTGAAGCTTTCTTT. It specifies CASSFGQNTEAFF.

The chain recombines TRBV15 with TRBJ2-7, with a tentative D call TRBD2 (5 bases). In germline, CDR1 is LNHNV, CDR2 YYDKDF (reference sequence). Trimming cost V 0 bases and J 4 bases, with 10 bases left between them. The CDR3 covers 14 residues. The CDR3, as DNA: TGTGCCACCAGCAGAGATCAGCGGCCATACGAGCAGTACTTC. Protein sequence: CATSRDQRPYEQYF.

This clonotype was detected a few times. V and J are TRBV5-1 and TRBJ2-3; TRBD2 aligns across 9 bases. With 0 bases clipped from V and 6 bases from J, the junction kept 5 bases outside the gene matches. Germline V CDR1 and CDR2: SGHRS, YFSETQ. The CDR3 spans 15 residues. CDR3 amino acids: CASSLGSGSRDTQYF. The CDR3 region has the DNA TGCGCCAGCAGCTTGGGTAGCGGGAGTAGGGATACGCAGTATTTT.

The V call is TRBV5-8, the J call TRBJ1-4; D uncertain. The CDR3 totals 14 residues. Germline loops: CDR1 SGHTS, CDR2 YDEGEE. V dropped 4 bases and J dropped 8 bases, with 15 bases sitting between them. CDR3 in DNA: TGTGCCAGCAGCGCAGCTCGAGAAACCGAAAAACTGTTTTTT. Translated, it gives CASSAARETEKLFF.

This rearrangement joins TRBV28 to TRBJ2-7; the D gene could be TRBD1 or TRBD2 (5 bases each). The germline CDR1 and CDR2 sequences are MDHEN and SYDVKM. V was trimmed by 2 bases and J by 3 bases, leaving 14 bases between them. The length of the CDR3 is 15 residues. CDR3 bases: TGTGCCAGCAGTTTAATGTCGGGGCTAGGCTACGAGCAGTACTTC. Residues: CASSLMSGLGYEQYF.

The CDR3 bases are TGTGCCAGCAGTTTTTTGACTAGCGTAGATGAGCAGTTCTTC. Protein sequence: CASSFLTSVDEQFF. The chain uses TRBV6-5 and TRBJ2-1; 8 bases map to TRBD2. The germline V gene encodes CDR1 MNHEY and CDR2 SVGAGI. The J segment lost 8 bases and the V segment lost 4 bases, leaving 7 bases of the junction unmatched. The CDR3 is 14 residues long.

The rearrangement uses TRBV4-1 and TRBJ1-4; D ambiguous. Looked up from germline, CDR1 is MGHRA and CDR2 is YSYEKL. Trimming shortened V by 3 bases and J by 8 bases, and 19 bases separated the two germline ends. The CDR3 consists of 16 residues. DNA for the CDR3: TGCGCCAGCAGCCATCGCCTGGGCCCTGCATGGGAAAAACTGTTTTTT. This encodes CASSHRLGPAWEKLFF.

The DNA for the CDR3 is TGTGCCAGCAGCACCACCGGGACATCTACCTACGAGCAGTACTTC. Translated: CASSTTGTSTYEQYF. The chain employs TRBV21-1 and TRBJ2-7; TRBD1, as called in the table, went unchecked against the DNA. TRBV21-1 is an annotated pseudogene. The CDR3 totals 15 residues.

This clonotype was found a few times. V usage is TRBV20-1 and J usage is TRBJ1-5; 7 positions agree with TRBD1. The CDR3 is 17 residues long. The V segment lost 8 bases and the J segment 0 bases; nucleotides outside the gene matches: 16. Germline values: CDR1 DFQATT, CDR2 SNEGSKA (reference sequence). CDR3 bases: TGCAGTTCGATCCCGGGACAGAAACTTTATAGCAATCAGCCCCAGCATTTT. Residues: CSSIPGQKLYSNQPQHF.

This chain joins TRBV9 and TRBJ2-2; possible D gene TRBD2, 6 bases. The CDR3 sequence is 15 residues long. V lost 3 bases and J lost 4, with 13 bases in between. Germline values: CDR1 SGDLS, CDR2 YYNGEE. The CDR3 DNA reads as TGTGCCAGCAGCGGTCATGGAGCGGGCACCGGGGAGCTGTTTTTT. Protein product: CASSGHGAGTGELFF.

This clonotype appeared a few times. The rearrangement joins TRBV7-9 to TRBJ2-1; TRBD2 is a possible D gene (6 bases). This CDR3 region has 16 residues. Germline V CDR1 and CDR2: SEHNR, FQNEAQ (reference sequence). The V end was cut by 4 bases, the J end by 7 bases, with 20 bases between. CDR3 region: CASSSLRDFWTNEQFF. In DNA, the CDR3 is TGTGCCAGCAGCTCCTTACGGGACTTCTGGACGAATGAGCAGTTCTTC.

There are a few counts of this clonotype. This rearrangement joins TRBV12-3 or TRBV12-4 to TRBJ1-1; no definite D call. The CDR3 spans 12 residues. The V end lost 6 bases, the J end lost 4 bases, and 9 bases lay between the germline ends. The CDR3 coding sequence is TGTGCCAGCAGATCTTGGCCCACTGAAGCTTTCTTT. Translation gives CASRSWPTEAFF.

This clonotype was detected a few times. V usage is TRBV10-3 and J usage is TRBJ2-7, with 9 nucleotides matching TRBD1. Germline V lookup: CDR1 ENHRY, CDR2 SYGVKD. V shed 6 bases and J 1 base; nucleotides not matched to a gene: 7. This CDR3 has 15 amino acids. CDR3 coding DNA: TGTGCCATCAGACGAGGGACAGGGATTTCCTACGAGCAGTACTTC. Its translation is CAIRRGTGISYEQYF.

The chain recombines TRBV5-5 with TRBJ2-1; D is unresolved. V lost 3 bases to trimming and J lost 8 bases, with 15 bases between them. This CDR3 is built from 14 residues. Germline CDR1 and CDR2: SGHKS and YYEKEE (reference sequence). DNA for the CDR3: TGTGCCAGCAGCTCACCGTATATAGGGTATGAGCAGTTCTTC. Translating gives CASSSPYIGYEQFF.

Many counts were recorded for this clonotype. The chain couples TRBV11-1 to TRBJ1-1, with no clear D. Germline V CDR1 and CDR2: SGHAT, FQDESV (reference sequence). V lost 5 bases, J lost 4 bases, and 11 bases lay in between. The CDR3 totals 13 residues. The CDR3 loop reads CASSPELFTEAFF. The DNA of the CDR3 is TGTGCCAGCAGCCCGGAACTGTTCACTGAAGCTTTCTTT.

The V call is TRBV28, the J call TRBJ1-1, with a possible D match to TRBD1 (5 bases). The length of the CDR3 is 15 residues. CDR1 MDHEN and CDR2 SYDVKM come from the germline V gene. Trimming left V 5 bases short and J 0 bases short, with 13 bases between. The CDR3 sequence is CASSQWGRMNTEAFF. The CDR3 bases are TGTGCCAGCAGTCAGTGGGGACGTATGAACACTGAAGCTTTCTTT.

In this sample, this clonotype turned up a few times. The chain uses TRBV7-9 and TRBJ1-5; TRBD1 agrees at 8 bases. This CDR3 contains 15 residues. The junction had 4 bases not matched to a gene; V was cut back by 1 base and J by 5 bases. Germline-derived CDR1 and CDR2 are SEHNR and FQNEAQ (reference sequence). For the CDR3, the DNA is TGTGCCAGCAGCTTAGGGACAGGGATGCATCAGCCCCAGCATTTT. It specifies CASSLGTGMHQPQHF.

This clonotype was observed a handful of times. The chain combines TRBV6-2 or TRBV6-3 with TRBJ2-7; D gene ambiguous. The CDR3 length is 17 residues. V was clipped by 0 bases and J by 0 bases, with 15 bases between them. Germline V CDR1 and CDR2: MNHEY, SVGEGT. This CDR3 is CASSYSKAAARSYEQYF. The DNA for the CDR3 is TGTGCCAGCAGTTACTCAAAGGCAGCCGCCCGCTCCTACGAGCAGTACTTC.

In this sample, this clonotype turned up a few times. The CDR3 reads CAFSLGTYNEQFF. CDR3 DNA sequence: TGTGCCTTCAGCCTCGGAACCTACAATGAGCAGTTCTTC. This rearrangement joins TRBV11-1 to TRBJ2-1; D is unclear. The germline V and J ends were trimmed by 11 bases and 2 bases, with 13 bases remaining between them. The CDR3 has 13 residues. Germline CDR1 is SGHAT and CDR2 is FQDESV (reference sequence).